This T cell receptor beta chain was profiled in a study of T-cell reconstitution after alpha-beta-depleted transplantation in children. Germline V gene lookup returns CDR1 SQVTM and CDR2 ANQGSEA. CDR3 length: 15 residues. Unique molecular identifiers tagged the TCRbeta library. Each CDR3 protein gets one entry after TCRdb re-called the PCR reads with MiXCR. Seen here are some 490,000 distinct CDR3 sequences, roughly an eighth observed once, and the top ten hold over 5.5%. This clonotype was detected many times. The source is a human donor who donated a stem cell graft to a child with combined immunodeficiency. The chain recombines TRBV29-1 with TRBJ2-6, with D perhaps matching TRBD1 or TRBD2 (5 bases each). The input for sequencing was PBMCs from the stem cell graft donor, taken from the stem cell graft. The CDR3 DNA sequence: TGCGCCGGGGCTAGCTCCAACTCTGGGGCCAACGTCCTGACTTTC. It translates to CAGASSNSGANVLTF.